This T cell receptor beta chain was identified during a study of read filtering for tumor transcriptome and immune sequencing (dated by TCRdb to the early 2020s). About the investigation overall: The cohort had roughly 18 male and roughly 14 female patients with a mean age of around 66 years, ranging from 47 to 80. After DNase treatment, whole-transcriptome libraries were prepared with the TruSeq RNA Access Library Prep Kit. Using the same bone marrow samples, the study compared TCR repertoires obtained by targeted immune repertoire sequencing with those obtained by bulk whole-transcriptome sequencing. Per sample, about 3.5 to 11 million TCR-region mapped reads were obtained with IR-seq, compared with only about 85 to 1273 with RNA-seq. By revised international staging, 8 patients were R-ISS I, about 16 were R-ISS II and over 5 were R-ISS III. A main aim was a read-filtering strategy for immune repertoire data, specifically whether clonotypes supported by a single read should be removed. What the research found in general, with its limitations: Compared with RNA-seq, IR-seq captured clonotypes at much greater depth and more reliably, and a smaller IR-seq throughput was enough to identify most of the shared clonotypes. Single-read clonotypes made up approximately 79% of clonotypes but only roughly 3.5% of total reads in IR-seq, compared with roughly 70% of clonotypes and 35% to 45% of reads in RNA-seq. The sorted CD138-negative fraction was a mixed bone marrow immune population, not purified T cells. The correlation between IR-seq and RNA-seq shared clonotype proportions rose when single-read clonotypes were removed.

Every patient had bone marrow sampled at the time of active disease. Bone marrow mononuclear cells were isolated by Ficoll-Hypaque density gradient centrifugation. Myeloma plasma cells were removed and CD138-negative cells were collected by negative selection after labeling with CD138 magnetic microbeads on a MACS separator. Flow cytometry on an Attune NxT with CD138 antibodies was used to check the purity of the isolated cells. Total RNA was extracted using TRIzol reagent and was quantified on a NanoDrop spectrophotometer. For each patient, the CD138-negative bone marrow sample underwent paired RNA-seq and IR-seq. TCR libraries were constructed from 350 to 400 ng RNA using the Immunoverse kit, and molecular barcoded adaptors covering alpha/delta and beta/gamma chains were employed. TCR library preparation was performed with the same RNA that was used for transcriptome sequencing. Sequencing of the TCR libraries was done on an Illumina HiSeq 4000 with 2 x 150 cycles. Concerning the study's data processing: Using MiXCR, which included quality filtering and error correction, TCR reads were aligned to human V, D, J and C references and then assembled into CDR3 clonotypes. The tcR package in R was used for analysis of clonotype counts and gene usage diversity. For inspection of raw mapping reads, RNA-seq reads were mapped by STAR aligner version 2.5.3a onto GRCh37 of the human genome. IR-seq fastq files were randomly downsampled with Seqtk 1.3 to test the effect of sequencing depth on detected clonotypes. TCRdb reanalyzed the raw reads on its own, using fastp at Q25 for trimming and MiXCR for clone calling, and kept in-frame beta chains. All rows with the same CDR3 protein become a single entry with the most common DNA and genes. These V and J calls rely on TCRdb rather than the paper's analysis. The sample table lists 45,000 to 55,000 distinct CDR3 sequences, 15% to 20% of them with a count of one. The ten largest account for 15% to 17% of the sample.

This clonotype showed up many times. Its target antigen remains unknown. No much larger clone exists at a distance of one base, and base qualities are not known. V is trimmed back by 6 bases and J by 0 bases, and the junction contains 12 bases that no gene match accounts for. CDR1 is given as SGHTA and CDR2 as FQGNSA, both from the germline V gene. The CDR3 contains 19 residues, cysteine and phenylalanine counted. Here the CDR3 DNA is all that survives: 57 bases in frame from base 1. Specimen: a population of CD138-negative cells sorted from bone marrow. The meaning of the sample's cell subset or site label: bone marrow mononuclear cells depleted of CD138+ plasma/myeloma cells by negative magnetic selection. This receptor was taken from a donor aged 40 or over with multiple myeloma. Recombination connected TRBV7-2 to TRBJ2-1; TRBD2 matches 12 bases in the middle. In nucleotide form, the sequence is TGTGCCAGCAGAACTCGTGGGACTAGCGGGTTGAGCTCCTACAATGAGCAGTTCTTC. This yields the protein CASRTRGTSGLSSYNEQFF.